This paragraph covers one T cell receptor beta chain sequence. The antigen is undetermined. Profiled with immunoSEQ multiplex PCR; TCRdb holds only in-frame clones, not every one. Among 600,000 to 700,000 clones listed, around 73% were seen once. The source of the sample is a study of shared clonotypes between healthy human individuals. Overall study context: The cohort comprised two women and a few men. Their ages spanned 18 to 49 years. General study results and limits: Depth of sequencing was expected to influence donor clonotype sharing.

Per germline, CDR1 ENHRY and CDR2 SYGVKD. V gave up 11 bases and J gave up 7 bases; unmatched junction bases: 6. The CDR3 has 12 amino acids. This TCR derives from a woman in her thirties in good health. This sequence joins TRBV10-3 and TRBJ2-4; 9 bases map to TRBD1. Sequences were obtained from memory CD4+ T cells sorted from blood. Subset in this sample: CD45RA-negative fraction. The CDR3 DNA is TGTGCCGTACGGGACAGGGAGAACATTCAGTACTTC. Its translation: CAVRDRENIQYF.